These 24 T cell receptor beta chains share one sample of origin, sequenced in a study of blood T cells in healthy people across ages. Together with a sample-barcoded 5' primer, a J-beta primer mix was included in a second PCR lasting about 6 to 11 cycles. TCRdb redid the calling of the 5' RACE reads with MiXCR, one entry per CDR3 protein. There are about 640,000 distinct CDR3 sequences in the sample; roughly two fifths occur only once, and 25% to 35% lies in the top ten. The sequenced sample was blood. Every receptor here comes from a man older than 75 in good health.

CDR3 protein: CASARDRGNPNQPQHF. The CDR3 DNA reads as TGTGCCAGCGCCCGGGACAGGGGTAATCCCAATCAGCCCCAGCATTTT. The V call is TRBV2, the J call TRBJ1-5; 10 positions agree with TRBD1. This CDR3 comprises 16 residues. After removal of 8 bases from V and 3 bases from J, the junction contained 10 bases not matched to a gene. Germline loops: CDR1 SNHLY, CDR2 FYNNEI.

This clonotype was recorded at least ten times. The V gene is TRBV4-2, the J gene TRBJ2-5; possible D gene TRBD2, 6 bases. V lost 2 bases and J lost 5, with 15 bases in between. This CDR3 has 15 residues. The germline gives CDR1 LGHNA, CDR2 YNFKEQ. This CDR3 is CASSQLEGTSETQYF. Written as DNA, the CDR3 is TGTGCCAGCAGCCAACTAGAGGGGACTTCGGAGACCCAGTACTTC.

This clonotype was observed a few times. The CDR3 loop reads CASSQQSVDPEQFF. For the CDR3, the DNA is TGTGCCAGCAGCCAACAATCGGTGGACCCTGAGCAGTTCTTC. V is TRBV4-2 and J is TRBJ2-1; D uncertain. CDR1 LGHNA and CDR2 YNFKEQ come from the germline V gene. With 2 bases removed from V and 9 bases from J, the gap between germline ends came to 14 bases. The CDR3 spans 14 residues.

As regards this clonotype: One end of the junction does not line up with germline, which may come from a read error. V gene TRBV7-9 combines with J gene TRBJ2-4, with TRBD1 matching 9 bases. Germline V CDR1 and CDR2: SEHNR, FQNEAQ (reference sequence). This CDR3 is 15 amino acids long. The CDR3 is CAGSQGTGSKNIQYF. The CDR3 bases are TGTGCCGGCAGCCAGGGGACAGGGTCCAAAAACATTCAGTACTTC. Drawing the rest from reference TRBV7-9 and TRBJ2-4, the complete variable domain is DTGVSQNPRHKITKRGQNVTFRCDPISEHNRLYWYRQTLGQGPEFLTYFQNEAQLEKSRLLSDRFSAERPKGSFSTLEIQRTEQGDSAMYLCAGSQGTGSKNIQYFGAGTRLSVL.

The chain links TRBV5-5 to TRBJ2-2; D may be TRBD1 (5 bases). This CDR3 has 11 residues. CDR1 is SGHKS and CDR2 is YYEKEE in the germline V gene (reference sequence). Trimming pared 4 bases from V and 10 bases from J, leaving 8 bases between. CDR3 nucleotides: TGTGCCAGCAGCCTAGGGGAGGAGCTGTTTTTT. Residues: CASSLGEELFF.

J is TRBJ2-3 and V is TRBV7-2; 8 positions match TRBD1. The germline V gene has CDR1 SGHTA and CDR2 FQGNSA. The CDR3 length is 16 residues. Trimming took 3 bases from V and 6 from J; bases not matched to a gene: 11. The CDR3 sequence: CASSFPAGQGADTQYF. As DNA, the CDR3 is TGTGCCAGCAGCTTTCCAGCCGGACAGGGCGCCGATACGCAGTATTTT.

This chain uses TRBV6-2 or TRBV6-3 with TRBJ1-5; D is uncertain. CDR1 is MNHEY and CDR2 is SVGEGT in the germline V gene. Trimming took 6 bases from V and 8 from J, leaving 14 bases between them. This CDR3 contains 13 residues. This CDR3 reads CASRPNSGEPQHF. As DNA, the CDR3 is TGTGCCAGCAGACCAAACTCGGGCGAGCCCCAGCATTTT.

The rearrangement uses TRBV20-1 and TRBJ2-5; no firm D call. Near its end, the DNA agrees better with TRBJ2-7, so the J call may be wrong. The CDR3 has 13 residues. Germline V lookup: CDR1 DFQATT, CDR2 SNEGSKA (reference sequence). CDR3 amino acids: CSARWVSTYEQYF. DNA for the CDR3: TGCAGTGCTAGGTGGGTTTCCACCTACGAGCAGTACTTC.

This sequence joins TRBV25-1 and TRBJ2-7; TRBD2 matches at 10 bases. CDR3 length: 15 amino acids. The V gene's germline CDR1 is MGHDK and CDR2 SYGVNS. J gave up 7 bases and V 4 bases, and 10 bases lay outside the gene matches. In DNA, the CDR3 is TGTGCCAGCAGTGGGCTAGCGGGAGCGTTGTCAGAGCAGTACTTC. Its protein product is CASSGLAGALSEQYF.

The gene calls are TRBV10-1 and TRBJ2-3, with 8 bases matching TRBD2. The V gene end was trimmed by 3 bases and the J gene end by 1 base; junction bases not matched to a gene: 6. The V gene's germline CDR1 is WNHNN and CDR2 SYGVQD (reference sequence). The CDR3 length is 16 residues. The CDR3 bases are TGCGCCAGCAGTGAACGAGCGGGAGATGGCACAGATACGCAGTATTTT. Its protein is CASSERAGDGTDTQYF.

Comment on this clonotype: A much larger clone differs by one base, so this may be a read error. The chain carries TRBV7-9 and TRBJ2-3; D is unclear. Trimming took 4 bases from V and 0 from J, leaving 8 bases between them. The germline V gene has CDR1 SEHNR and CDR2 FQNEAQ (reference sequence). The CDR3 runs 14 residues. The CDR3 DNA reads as TGTGCCAGCAGCTCAGACCCTAGCACAGATACGCAGTATTTT. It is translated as CASSSDPSTDTQYF.

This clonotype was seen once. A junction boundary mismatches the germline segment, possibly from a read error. The CDR3 sequence is CASNLMAGGMGEQYF. As DNA, the CDR3 is TGTGCCAGCAACTTAATGGCAGGGGGAATGGGGGAGCAGTACTTC. This chain uses TRBV11-2 with TRBJ2-5; 7 nucleotides match TRBD1. The CDR3 sequence is 15 residues long. Germline CDR1 reads SGHAT; CDR2 reads FQNNGV.

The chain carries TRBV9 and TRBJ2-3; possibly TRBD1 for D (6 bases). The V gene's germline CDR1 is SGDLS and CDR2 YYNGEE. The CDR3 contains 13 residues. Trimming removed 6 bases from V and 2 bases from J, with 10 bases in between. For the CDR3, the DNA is TGTGCCAGCAATCAGGGGCCCACAGATACGCAGTATTTT. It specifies CASNQGPTDTQYF.

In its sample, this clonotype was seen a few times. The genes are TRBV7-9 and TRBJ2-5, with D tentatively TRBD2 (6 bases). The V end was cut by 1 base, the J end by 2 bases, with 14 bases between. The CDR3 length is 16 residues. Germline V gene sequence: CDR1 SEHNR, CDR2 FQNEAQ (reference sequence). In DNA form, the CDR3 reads TGTGCCAGCAGCTTAGATGCGGCGGGGAGACAAGAGACCCAGTACTTC. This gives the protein CASSLDAAGRQETQYF.

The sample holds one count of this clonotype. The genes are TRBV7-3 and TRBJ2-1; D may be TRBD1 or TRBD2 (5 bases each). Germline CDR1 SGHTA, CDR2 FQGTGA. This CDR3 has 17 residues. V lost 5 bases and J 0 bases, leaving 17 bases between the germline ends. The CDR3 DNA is TGTGCCAGCAGCAATAGGGGCGGGTACCTCTCCTACAATGAGCAGTTCTTC. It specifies CASSNRGGYLSYNEQFF.

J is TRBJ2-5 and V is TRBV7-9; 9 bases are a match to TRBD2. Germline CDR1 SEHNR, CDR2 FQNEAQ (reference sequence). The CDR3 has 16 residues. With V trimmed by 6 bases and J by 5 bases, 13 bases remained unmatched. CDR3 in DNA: TGTGCCAGCAGTCACTCGACTAGCGGCCGTGGGGAGACCCAGTACTTC. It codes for CASSHSTSGRGETQYF.

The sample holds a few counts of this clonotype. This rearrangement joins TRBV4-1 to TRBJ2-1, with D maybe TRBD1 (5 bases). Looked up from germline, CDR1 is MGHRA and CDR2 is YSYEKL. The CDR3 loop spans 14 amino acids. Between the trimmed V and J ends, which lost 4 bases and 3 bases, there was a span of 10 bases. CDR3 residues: CASSRQPLYNEQFF. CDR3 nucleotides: TGCGCCAGCAGCCGACAGCCTCTCTACAATGAGCAGTTCTTC.

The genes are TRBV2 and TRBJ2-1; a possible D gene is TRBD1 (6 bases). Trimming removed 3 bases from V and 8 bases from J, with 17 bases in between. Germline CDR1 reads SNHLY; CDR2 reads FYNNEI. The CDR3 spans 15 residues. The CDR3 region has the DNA TGTGCCAGCAGTGATGCGCTTACAGGGATCGATGAGCAGTTCTTC. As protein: CASSDALTGIDEQFF.

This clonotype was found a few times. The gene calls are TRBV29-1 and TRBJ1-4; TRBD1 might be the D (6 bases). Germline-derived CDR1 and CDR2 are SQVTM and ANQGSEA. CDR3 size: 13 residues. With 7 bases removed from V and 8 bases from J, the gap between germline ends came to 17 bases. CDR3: CSARPGAGEKLFF. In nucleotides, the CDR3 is TGCAGCGCTCGTCCAGGGGCAGGGGAAAAACTGTTTTTT.

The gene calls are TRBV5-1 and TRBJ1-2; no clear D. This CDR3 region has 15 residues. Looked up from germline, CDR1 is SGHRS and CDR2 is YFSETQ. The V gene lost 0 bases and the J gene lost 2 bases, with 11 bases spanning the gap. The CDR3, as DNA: TGCGCCAGCAGCTTGGCAGTGGCCCTAAACTATGGCTACACCTTC. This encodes CASSLAVALNYGYTF.

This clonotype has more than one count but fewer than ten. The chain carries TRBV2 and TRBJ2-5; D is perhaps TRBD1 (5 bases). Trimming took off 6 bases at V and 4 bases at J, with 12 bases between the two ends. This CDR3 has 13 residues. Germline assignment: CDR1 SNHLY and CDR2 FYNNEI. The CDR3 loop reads CASRVQGGETQYF. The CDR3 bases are TGTGCCAGCAGGGTGCAGGGCGGAGAGACCCAGTACTTC.

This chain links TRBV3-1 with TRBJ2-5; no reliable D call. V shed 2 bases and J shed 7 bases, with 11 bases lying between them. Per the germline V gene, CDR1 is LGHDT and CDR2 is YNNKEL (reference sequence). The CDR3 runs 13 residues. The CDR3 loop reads CASSQTSTATQYF. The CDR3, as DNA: TGTGCCAGCAGCCAAACCTCTACTGCGACCCAGTACTTC.

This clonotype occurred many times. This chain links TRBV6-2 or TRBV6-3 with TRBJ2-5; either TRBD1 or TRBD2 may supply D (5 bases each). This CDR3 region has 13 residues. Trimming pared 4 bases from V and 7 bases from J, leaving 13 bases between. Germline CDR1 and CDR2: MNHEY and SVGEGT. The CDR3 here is CASSFGTSGTQYF. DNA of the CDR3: TGTGCCAGCAGTTTCGGGACCTCCGGGACCCAGTACTTC.

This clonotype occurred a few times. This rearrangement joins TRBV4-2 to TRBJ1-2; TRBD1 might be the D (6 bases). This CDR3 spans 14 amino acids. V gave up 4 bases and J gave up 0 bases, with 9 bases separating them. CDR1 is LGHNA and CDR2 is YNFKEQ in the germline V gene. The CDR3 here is CASSRGTTNYGYTF. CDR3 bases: TGTGCCAGCAGCCGGGGGACAACTAACTATGGCTACACCTTC.